The T cell receptor beta chain under discussion was sequenced for a study of regulatory and conventional T cells in RAG deficiency (dated by TCRdb to 2017 to 2019). The study in broad terms: High-throughput TCR beta sequencing was used to compare the diversity and composition of the Treg, conventional CD4+ and CD8+ T cell repertoires of RAG-deficient patients with those of healthy controls. Overall study outcomes, separate from this receptor: Unique TCR beta sequences from Treg cells were roughly 99-fold fewer in Omenn syndrome and CID/AS patients than controls, versus around 9.1-fold for other subsets. Compared with control T-cell subpopulations, RAG-deficient patients had much lower Shannon entropy and higher Simpson indices. The CD25-high CD127-low cells sorted from Omenn syndrome patients may be peripherally activated cells rather than true Treg cells. Some T-cell subset analyses were not done for some subjects. Shorter CDR3 lengths were found in all patient T-cell subsets, and >75% Treg-Tconv repertoire overlap at nucleotide and amino acid level was observed in Omenn syndrome patients.

About 8 healthy control donors were used as the comparison group for repertoire analyses. Before genomic DNA extraction, CD8+ T cells without CD4 were isolated from blood. Receptor libraries were prepared by the immunoSEQ multiplex PCR assay. Genomic DNA from the sorted T-cell subsets was used to amplify rearranged TCR beta chain products, which were then sequenced. Per the source publication's procedure: Shannon entropy and Simpson indices were used to measure the diversity of productive TCR beta rearrangements in each repertoire. To gauge clonal expansion, the frequencies of the 100 most abundant productive TCR beta clonotypes among total reads were added together. The TRB repertoires were evaluated with a self-reactivity index based on amino acid usage at CDR3beta positions 6 and 7. Two-way ANOVA was applied to the repertoire analyses, whereas Student t or Mann-Whitney tests were applied to the flow cytometric analyses. TCRdb took over this immuneACCESS table, retaining in-frame rearrangements with V and J assigned. Such tables are incomplete; in checked studies, under half of the missing clones stem from an unresolved V gene, and the remainder is unexplained. V and J calls and clone size are copied from that table; D and trimming were computed from the DNA. The sample data list approximately 8,500 clones, and 80% of these were observed just once. More than 30% of the sample comes from the top ten.

A note on this clone: What antigen it recognizes has not been identified. It has no much larger one-base neighbor in the sample; base qualities were not kept.

The CDR3 runs 14 amino acids, cysteine and phenylalanine included. Only the CDR3 part of the read is kept: 42 bases, read in frame from the first base. The V end loses 3 bases and the J end loses 3 bases, and a stretch of 12 bases separates them. CDR1 and CDR2 (SGHRS, YFSETQ) derive from the germline V gene. The data also belong to a second study, concerning regulatory T cells. The second investigation adds: The multiplex PCR relied on 52 forward TRBV primers and 13 reverse TRBJ primers, and amplification bias was corrected through assay-based and computational methods. In patients, repertoires had restricted unique TRB V-J pairs and skewed V and J gene usage, with regulatory T cells showing the most marked changes. The study compared T-cell receptor beta repertoires of sorted regulatory, conventional CD4+ and CD8+ T cells between CD3G-deficient patients and healthy controls. Ficoll density separation was used to isolate peripheral blood mononuclear cells. CD3+ CD8+ CD4- T cells were isolated using a FACSAria cell sorter. Within the immunoSEQ assay, multiplex PCR amplified rearranged TRB loci from genomic DNA. Sequencing of the TRB amplicons was done on an Illumina HiSeq platform. Raw sequences were error-filtered and aligned to reference gene sequences by custom algorithms, then analyzed with the immunoSEQ online tools. Productive and nonproductive TRB rearrangement frequencies were evaluated among both unique and total sequences. For group comparisons, t tests, Mann-Whitney tests or two-way ANOVA were performed in Prism software.

This clonotype originated in a human donor in good health. The receptor chain draws on TRBV5-1 and TRBJ1-2; D gene: possibly TRBD1, on 5 matching bases. The sequencing sample was made of CD8+ T cells sorted from blood. The CDR3 protein is CASSWRETDYGYTF. The DNA sequence is as follows: TGCGCCAGCAGCTGGCGTGAGACAGACTATGGCTACACCTTC. When the CDR3 is completed using the reference TRBV5-1 and TRBJ1-2 genes on either side, the full variable domain is KAGVTQTPRYLIKTRGQQVTLSCSPISGHRSVSWYQQTPGQGLQFLFEYFSETQRNKGNFPGRFSGRQFSNSRSEMNVSTLELGDSALYLCASSWRETDYGYTFGSGTRLTVV.